This TCR beta chain was profiled in a study of blood T cell repertoires in COVID-19 (dated by TCRdb to about 2020). About the full investigation: Collaborator samples came from the United States, Italy and Spain and covered acute and convalescent phases of COVID-19. The prospective study material was composed of cDNA or gDNA derived from T cells, B-cell-depleted T cells, or PBMCs. The dataset comprised deeply sampled blood TCRbeta repertoires from subjects exposed to, actively infected with, or recovered from COVID-19. The repertoires were released in a freely available public database meant as a resource for research on the immune response to SARS-CoV-2. The samples were drawn from two sources: the first 160 participants of the ongoing ImmuneRACE study, and over 950 subjects contributed by 6 global collaborators. Sample metadata almost always included a de-identified subject ID, COVID-19 status, age in years and sex. Where available, HLA class I and class II types were taken from metadata supplied by the sample provider and were not determined by assay-based typing. Study-level results and caveats: The quantity of clinical and demographic metadata differed by source and by participant and was supplied without curation.

Concerning this clone itself: Its binding antigen is unknown. The record has no base qualities; no much larger clone is one base away.

TCRbeta CDR3 regions were amplified from genomic DNA using the immunoSEQ Assay, a bias-controlled multiplex PCR. The original pipeline was this. Nucleated cell counts per sample were estimated from amplification of reference gene primers within the assay. Sequence reads were collapsed and filtered to measure the absolute abundance of every unique TCRbeta CDR3 rearrangement. For each sample, productive Simpson clonality was calculated as the square root of Simpson's diversity index over productive rearrangements. The source is immuneACCESS, and TCRdb retained only in-frame sequences with V and J called. Part of the clones is not carried over; for the studies checked, unresolved V genes explain less than half of this, and the remainder is unexplained. V, J and clone size are taken as reported in that table, and D and trimming were inferred from the DNA itself. This sample comprises more than 200,000 clones, more than 70% of them detected only once. The ten biggest clones cover roughly 8% of the sample.

Collaborating institutions collected whole blood in K2EDTA tubes following their own protocols. For TCRbeta analysis, collaborator samples were shipped as frozen whole blood, as isolated PBMCs, or as DNA extracted from either sample type. The CDR3 goes from the cysteine to the phenylalanine over 14 residues. The kept DNA is CDR3 alone, 42 bases in frame from the first base. The sequence came from a woman between 45 and 65 years old with acute or convalescent COVID-19. The sequencing sample was made of peripheral blood. The chain is encoded by TRBV1 joined to TRBJ2-5; the DNA was not used to check the table's D call, TRBD1. TRBV1 is labeled a pseudogene. The CDR3 reads as follows: CTSSPRTDGETQYF. Read as DNA, the sequence is TGCACCAGCAGCCCCCGGACAGACGGAGAGACCCAGTACTTC.